The 11 T cell receptor beta chains below were found in one sample sequenced in a study of molecular identifiers for immune sequencing clone quantification. TCRdb used MiXCR to reprocess the PCR reads, holding one entry per CDR3 protein. The sample has over 90,000 distinct CDR3 sequences, about 35% seen once. The sequenced sample consisted of naive CD8+ T cells from blood, with Jurkat cell RNA spiked in. Subset: FACS-sorted CD8+CD4-CCR7+CD45RA+ naive T cells. The receptors stem from a human donor in good health. Some libraries in this study had Jurkat cell RNA spiked in.

Here the CDR3 DNA reads TGTGCCAGCAGCTTAATCCACCCTCGTTTCTTGGGATTTAGGGTCACAGATACGCAGTATTTT. This codes for CASSLIHPRFLGFRVTDTQYF. The rearrangement joins TRBV7-2 to TRBJ2-3; D remains unclear. CDR3 length equals 21 residues. Germline V gives CDR1 SGHTA, CDR2 FQGNSA. V lost 2 bases, J lost 2 bases, and 29 bases lay in between.

Remarks on this clonotype: The germline gene is not matched at one end of the junction; a read error may be the cause. V and J are TRBV5-3 and TRBJ1-1, with D possibly being TRBD1 (5 bases). TRBV5-3 is noted as an ORF with a role that remains uncertain. The CDR3 length is 12 residues. CDR3 in amino acids: CAGSPGGTDAIF. The CDR3, as DNA: TGTGCCGGCAGCCCTGGTGGGACTGATGCTATCTTT.

The sample holds a few counts of this clonotype. V is TRBV7-6 and J is TRBJ2-5, with 12 positions matching TRBD2. V lost 1 base and J lost 4; bases outside the gene matches: 4. CDR1 is SGHVS, CDR2 FNYEAQ, per germline. There are 16 residues in the CDR3. The CDR3 DNA follows: TGTGCCAGCAGCTTAGGGACTAGCGGGGCGGTAGAGACCCAGTACTTC. Its protein product is CASSLGTSGAVETQYF. The variable domain in full, completed from reference TRBV7-6 and TRBJ2-5, reads GAGVSQSPRYKVTKRGQDVALRCDPISGHVSLYWYRQALGQGPEFLTYFNYEAQQDKSGLPNDRFSAERPEGSISTLTIQRTEQRDSAMYRCASSLGTSGAVETQYFGPGTRLLVL.

The rearrangement links TRBV27 to TRBJ2-3; TRBD2 matches at 15 bases. The CDR3 length is 15 residues. The trim removed 8 bases at V and 5 bases at J, leaving 5 bases unmatched. Germline V CDR1 and CDR2: MNHEY, SMNVEV (reference sequence). CDR3 sequence (DNA): TGTGCCAGCTTTGGACTAGCGGGAGGGTTAGATACGCAGTATTTT. This encodes CASFGLAGGLDTQYF.

Concerning this clonotype itself: This likely comes from a read error, as the CDR3 has no conserved phenylalanine or tryptophan at its end. The rearrangement links TRBV20-1 to TRBJ2-3; TRBD2 is a possible D gene (6 bases). Germline V gene data show CDR1 as DFQATT and CDR2 as SNEGSKA (reference sequence). Trimming took off 4 bases at V and 4 bases at J, with 30 bases between the two ends. The CDR3 totals 19 residues. The chain's CDR3 is CSAIGGVIGYGRAPDTQYI. The CDR3, as DNA: TGCAGTGCTATAGGAGGGGTGATCGGTTACGGGAGAGCCCCAGATACGCAGTATATT.

This clonotype turned up a few times. CDR3 residues: CASSAGTGGADTQYF. CDR3 nucleotides: TGTGCCAGCAGCGCCGGGACAGGGGGCGCAGATACGCAGTATTTT. This chain links TRBV7-8 with TRBJ2-3; the match to TRBD1 covers 12 bases. The CDR3 has 15 amino acids. CDR1 is SGHVS, CDR2 FQNEAQ, per germline. With V trimmed by 5 bases and J by 4 bases, 4 bases remained unmatched.

This clonotype was counted many times. J is TRBJ1-5 and V is TRBV12-3 or TRBV12-4; tentatively, D is TRBD1 (5 bases). Trimming shortened V by 5 bases and J by 16 bases, and 24 bases separated the two germline ends. The CDR3 runs to 14 residues. The CDR3 DNA follows: TGTGCCAGCAGTGAGAATCTCCGGGACCGATTCTACCATTTT. Its protein is CASSENLRDRFYHF.

The genes are TRBV7-6 and TRBJ1-6; TRBD1 matches 12 bases. CDR1 is SGHVS, CDR2 FNYEAQ, per germline. This CDR3 has 16 amino acids. Trimming at V came to 5 bases and at J to 9 bases, leaving 8 bases not matched to a gene. This chain's CDR3 is CASSLGTGGFASPLHF. The CDR3 DNA reads TGTGCCAGCAGCCTTGGGACAGGGGGCTTTGCTTCACCCCTCCACTTT.

The J gene is TRBJ1-1, the V gene TRBV5-8; tentatively, D is TRBD1 (5 bases). In germline, CDR1 is SGHTS, CDR2 YDEGEE. The germline V and J ends were trimmed by 1 base and 10 bases, with 5 bases remaining between them. The CDR3 runs to 10 residues. The CDR3 loop reads CASSLRGAFF. The CDR3 coding sequence is TGTGCCAGCAGCTTGAGGGGAGCTTTCTTT.

In DNA, the CDR3 is TGTGCCAGCAGTTGGGACAGCTCCTACGAGCAGTACTTC. Translated: CASSWDSSYEQYF. J is TRBJ2-7 and V is TRBV2; 7 bases are a match to TRBD1. Looked up from germline, CDR1 is SNHLY and CDR2 is FYNNEI. With V trimmed by 5 bases and J by 0 bases, 1 base remained unmatched. The CDR3 contains 13 residues.

This clonotype was seen more than once but under ten times. This chain uses TRBV28 with TRBJ2-2, with D uncertain. Per the germline V gene, CDR1 is MDHEN and CDR2 is SYDVKM. The CDR3 is 16 residues long. Trimming cost V 4 bases and J 4 bases, with 16 bases left between them. The CDR3 here is CASSYEQRIPTGELFF. The CDR3 nucleotides read TGTGCCAGCAGTTATGAGCAGAGAATACCCACCGGGGAGCTGTTTTTT.